Listed below are T cell receptor beta chains from one sample, sequenced in a study of T cell changes during pregnancy in multiple sclerosis. Using immunoSEQ multiplex PCR, the repertoire was profiled, and TCRdb retains in-frame clones only, with some absent. The sample records over 55,000 clones, 85% to 95% being singletons. The source material was CD8+ T cells from peripheral blood mononuclear cells, sampled in the third trimester of pregnancy. The receptor set was obtained from a female donor with multiple sclerosis, enrolled in a pregnancy study. The CDR3 runs from the conserved cysteine through the conserved F or W. A D gene is named only where the DNA matches it firmly. Size values are once, few and many counts, or a class for expanded clones, and some rows have none.

v_call,j_call,clone_size,d_call,cdr3_nt,cdr3_aa
TRBV7-9,TRBJ2-1,.,TRBD2,TGTGCCAGCAGCCCTAGCGGGAGAGCTAACAATGAGCAGTTCTTC,CASSPSGRANNEQFF
TRBV19,TRBJ1-1,.,TRBD1,TGTGCCAGTAGTGCGGGACAGCCTGAAGCTTTCTTT,CASSAGQPEAFF
TRBV11-2,TRBJ2-7,.,TRBD1,TGTGCCAGCAGTTACGGACAGGCTCAGTACTTC,CASSYGQAQYF
TRBV6-5,TRBJ1-4,.,TRBD1,TGTGCCAGCAAGTTGACAGGGTCTAATGAAAAACTGTTTTTT,CASKLTGSNEKLFF
TRBV5-1,TRBJ2-7,.,.,TGCGCCAGCAGCTTGGGCGGGGACTACGAGCAGTACTTC,CASSLGGDYEQYF
TRBV30,TRBJ2-5,.,TRBD1,TGTGCCTGGAGCATTGTCACAGGGGTAGAGACCCAGTACTTC,CAWSIVTGVETQYF
TRBV30,TRBJ2-5,.,TRBD1,TGTGCCTGGACCGAGACAGGGGGCTTGGAGACCCAGTACTTC,CAWTETGGLETQYF
TRBV5-6,TRBJ2-7,.,.,TGTGCCAGCAGCCCGGGGGCAGGGGGCTACGAGCAGTACTTC,CASSPGAGGYEQYF
TRBV28,TRBJ1-1,.,TRBD1,TGTGCCAGCAGTCCGGGGACAGAATCCATGAACACTGAAGCTTTCTTT,CASSPGTESMNTEAFF
TRBV7-9,TRBJ2-7,.,TRBD1,TGTGCCAGCAGCTTCTCAGGACAGGGGGCCGACGAGCAGTACTTC,CASSFSGQGADEQYF
TRBV7-4,TRBJ2-1,.,TRBD1,TGTGCCAGCAGCTTAGGGGACAGGGGTGCCAATGAGCAGTTCTTC,CASSLGDRGANEQFF
TRBV19,TRBJ1-1,.,TRBD1,TGTGCCAGTGACAGGGGGAACACTGAAGCTTTCTTT,CASDRGNTEAFF
TRBV5-1,TRBJ2-7,.,TRBD1,TGCGCCAGCAGCTTGGGAACAGGGGCCTACGAGCAGTACTTC,CASSLGTGAYEQYF
TRBV11-3,TRBJ2-5,.,TRBD2,TGTGCCAGCAGCCGTGGGACTAGCGGAGGGGAAGAGACCCAGTACTTC,CASSRGTSGGEETQYF
TRBV7-9,TRBJ2-1,.,.,TGTGCCAGCAGCTTAGAACTTAATGAGCAGTTCTTC,CASSLELNEQFF
TRBV7-9,TRBJ1-1,.,.,TGTGCCAGCAGCTTTCCCCAGAACACTGAAGCTTTCTTT,CASSFPQNTEAFF
TRBV5-1,TRBJ2-5,.,.,TGCGCCAGCAGTTCTCAGGGCTTACAAGAGACCCAGTACTTC,CASSSQGLQETQYF
TRBV4-3,TRBJ2-1,.,TRBD2,TGCGCCAGCAGCATAGCGGGAGGATCCTACAATGAGCAGTTCTTC,CASSIAGGSYNEQFF
TRBV27,TRBJ1-1,.,.,TGTGCCAGTAAGATGGGGACACTGAACACTGAAGCTTTCTTT,CASKMGTLNTEAFF
TRBV19,TRBJ2-2,.,.,TGTGCCAGTAGTATCGAGGAACCGAACACCGGGGAGCTGTTTTTT,CASSIEEPNTGELFF
TRBV2,TRBJ2-3,.,TRBD2,TGTGCCAGGGGACTAGCGGGAGGCTATAGCACAGATACGCAGTATTTT,CARGLAGGYSTDTQYF
TRBV5-5,TRBJ2-7,.,TRBD2,TGTGCCAGCAGCGGACCCCCGGGACTAGGAGCCTACGAGCAGTACTTC,CASSGPPGLGAYEQYF
TRBV12-5,TRBJ2-3,.,TRBD2,TGTGCTAGTGGTATCGAGACTAGCGGGAGAGGCACAGATACGCAGTATTTT,CASGIETSGRGTDTQYF
TRBV6-5,TRBJ2-7,.,TRBD2,TGTGCCAGCAGTTTTGAGCGGGAGGGCCAACAGCTCGAGCAGTACTTC,CASSFEREGQQLEQYF
TRBV4-1,TRBJ2-2,.,.,TGCGCCAGCAGCCAAGATCCGGGAGTCTTGGCCGGGGAGCTGTTTTTT,CASSQDPGVLAGELFF
TRBV2,TRBJ1-2,.,TRBD1,TGTGCCAGCAGTGTAGGACAGGGAAGCTATGGCTACACCTTC,CASSVGQGSYGYTF
TRBV5-4,TRBJ2-2,.,TRBD2,TGTGCCAGCAGCTTACTAGCGGGAGGTACCGGGGAGCTGTTTTTT,CASSLLAGGTGELFF
TRBV9,TRBJ2-1,.,TRBD2,TGTGCCAGCAGCGCCGGACTAGCGGGAGTCGGATACAATGAGCAGTTCTTC,CASSAGLAGVGYNEQFF
TRBV4-1,TRBJ2-1,.,.,TGCGCCAGCAGCCCCGGACTGGCGGCTTGGGGTGAGCAGTTCTTC,CASSPGLAAWGEQFF
TRBV6-5,TRBJ2-7,.,.,TGTGCCAGCAGTTACTCTGGGGGGTCCTACGAGCAGTACTTC,CASSYSGGSYEQYF
TRBV6-5,TRBJ2-7,.,.,TGTGCCAGCAGTTACGCCGGGTGGCCTTACGAGCAGTACTTC,CASSYAGWPYEQYF
TRBV7-9,TRBJ2-1,once,TRBD2,TGTGCCAGCAGCGCCCCAGCGGGACTGGGGGTAGTGAGCAATGAGCAGTTCTTC,CASSAPAGLGVVSNEQFF
TRBV4-1,TRBJ1-5,.,TRBD1,TGCGCCAGCAGCCAACCCAACAGGGGTAGCAATCAGCCCCAGCATTTT,CASSQPNRGSNQPQHF
TRBV27,TRBJ2-3,.,.,TGTGCCAGCAGTTTCACCGTAGGGGCCCGGGAGGATACGCAGTATTTT,CASSFTVGAREDTQYF
TRBV4-1,TRBJ2-4,once,.,TGCGCCAGCAGCCAAGACTTCCCGGAAAACATTCAGTACTTC,CASSQDFPENIQYF
TRBV30,TRBJ2-7,.,.,TGTGCCTGGAGCCCCGGAGGGCCCTACGAGCAGTACTTC,CAWSPGGPYEQYF
TRBV5-1,TRBJ2-5,.,.,TGCGCCAGCAGCTTGGCTCAGGGGCAAAAGGAGACCCAGTACTTC,CASSLAQGQKETQYF
TRBV29-1,TRBJ2-7,once,.,TGCAGCGTTGATTCCGGCGGCTCCTACGAGCAGTACTTC,CSVDSGGSYEQYF
TRBV4-2,TRBJ2-7,.,TRBD2,TGTGCCAGCAGCCAAGATTATGGAACTAGCGGTCTATACGAGCAGTACTTC,CASSQDYGTSGLYEQYF
TRBV5-1,TRBJ2-5,.,TRBD2,TGCGCCAGCAGCTTGGAGTGGGAGGGGGAGACCCAGTACTTC,CASSLEWEGETQYF
TRBV10-1,TRBJ2-3,.,.,TGCGCCAGCAGTGAGATTGCGGGAAGTGGGGCAGATACGCAGTATTTT,CASSEIAGSGADTQYF
TRBV5-4,TRBJ2-1,.,TRBD2,TGTGCCAGCAGCAAGGAGCGGGGTGGGTCCAGATCCTACAATGAGCAGTTCTTC,CASSKERGGSRSYNEQFF
TRBV29-1,TRBJ2-1,once,.,TGCAGCGTTGTAGGGGCGGGACGAAGTGAGAATGAGCAGTTCTTC,CSVVGAGRSENEQFF
TRBV19,TRBJ1-5,.,TRBD1,TGTGCCAGTAGAACCGACAGGGAACCTTTTCAGCCCCAGCATTTT,CASRTDREPFQPQHF
TRBV7-9,TRBJ1-2,.,.,TGTGCCAGCACACCTCGTGGGGGCCCAGAATATGGCTACACCTTC,CASTPRGGPEYGYTF
TRBV14,TRBJ2-5,.,.,TGTGCCAGCAGCCAATCGGTCGAGACCCAGTACTTC,CASSQSVETQYF
TRBV14,TRBJ2-1,.,TRBD2,TGTGCCAGCAGCCAAACTAGCGGTCTGTACAATGAGCAGTTCTTC,CASSQTSGLYNEQFF
TRBV7-9,TRBJ2-5,.,.,TGTGCCAGCAGGGACCAGGGGATCGAGGAGACCCAGTACTTC,CASRDQGIEETQYF
TRBV29-1,TRBJ1-3,once,TRBD1,TGCAGCGCCGGACAGGCATCGAGGGACACCATATATTTT,CSAGQASRDTIYF
TRBV11-1,TRBJ1-1,.,.,TGTGCCAGCAGCCAAATACTGAGGTCAGTACCGAACACTGAAGCTTTCTTT,CASSQILRSVPNTEAFF
TRBV7-6,TRBJ2-7,.,.,TGTGCCAGCAGCTTAGAGGACTCCCCTGCCGAGCAGTACTTC,CASSLEDSPAEQYF
TRBV7-8,TRBJ1-2,.,TRBD1,TGTGCCAGCAGCTTAGCCGCCGGGACAGGGGCCGCACTCTATGGCTACACCTTC,CASSLAAGTGAALYGYTF
TRBV7-9,TRBJ2-1,.,TRBD2,TGTGCCAGCAGCTTATCACGACTAGCGGGATCCAATGAGCAGTTCTTC,CASSLSRLAGSNEQFF
TRBV5-6,TRBJ1-2,.,.,TGTGCCAGCACCCATGGCGGAGCTAACTATGGCTACACCTTC,CASTHGGANYGYTF
TRBV11-2,TRBJ2-7,.,TRBD1,TGTGCCAGCAGCGTGGGAAGGGACAGCAACTACGAGCAGTACTTC,CASSVGRDSNYEQYF
TRBV19,TRBJ2-3,.,TRBD2,TGTGCCAGTACGCCAGGTCTAGCGGGAGTAAATACGCAGTATTTT,CASTPGLAGVNTQYF
TRBV11-2,TRBJ2-7,.,TRBD1,TGTGCCAGCAGTACTCCCGGGACAGGGCTTTACGAGCAGTACTTC,CASSTPGTGLYEQYF
TRBV7-9,TRBJ2-1,.,TRBD1,TGTGCCAGCAGCTCCCGGACAGGCTCCTACAATGAGCAGTTCTTC,CASSSRTGSYNEQFF